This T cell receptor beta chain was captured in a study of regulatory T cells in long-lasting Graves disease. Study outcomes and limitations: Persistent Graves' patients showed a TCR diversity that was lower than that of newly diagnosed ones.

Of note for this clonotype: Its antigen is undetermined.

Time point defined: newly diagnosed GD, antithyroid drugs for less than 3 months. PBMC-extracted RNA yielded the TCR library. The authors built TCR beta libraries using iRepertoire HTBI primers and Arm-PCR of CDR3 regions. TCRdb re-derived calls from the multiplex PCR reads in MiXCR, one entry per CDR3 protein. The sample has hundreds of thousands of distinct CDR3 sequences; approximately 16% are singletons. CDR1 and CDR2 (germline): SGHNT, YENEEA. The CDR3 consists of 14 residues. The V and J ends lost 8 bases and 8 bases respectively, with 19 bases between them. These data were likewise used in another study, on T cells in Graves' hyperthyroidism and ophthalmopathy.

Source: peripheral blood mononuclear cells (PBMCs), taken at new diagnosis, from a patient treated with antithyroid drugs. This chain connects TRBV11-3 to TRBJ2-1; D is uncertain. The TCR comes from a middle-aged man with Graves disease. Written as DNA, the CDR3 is TGTGCCAGCGGCCCCCCGGCAGGCTGGGATGAGCAGTTCTTC. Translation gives CASGPPAGWDEQFF.